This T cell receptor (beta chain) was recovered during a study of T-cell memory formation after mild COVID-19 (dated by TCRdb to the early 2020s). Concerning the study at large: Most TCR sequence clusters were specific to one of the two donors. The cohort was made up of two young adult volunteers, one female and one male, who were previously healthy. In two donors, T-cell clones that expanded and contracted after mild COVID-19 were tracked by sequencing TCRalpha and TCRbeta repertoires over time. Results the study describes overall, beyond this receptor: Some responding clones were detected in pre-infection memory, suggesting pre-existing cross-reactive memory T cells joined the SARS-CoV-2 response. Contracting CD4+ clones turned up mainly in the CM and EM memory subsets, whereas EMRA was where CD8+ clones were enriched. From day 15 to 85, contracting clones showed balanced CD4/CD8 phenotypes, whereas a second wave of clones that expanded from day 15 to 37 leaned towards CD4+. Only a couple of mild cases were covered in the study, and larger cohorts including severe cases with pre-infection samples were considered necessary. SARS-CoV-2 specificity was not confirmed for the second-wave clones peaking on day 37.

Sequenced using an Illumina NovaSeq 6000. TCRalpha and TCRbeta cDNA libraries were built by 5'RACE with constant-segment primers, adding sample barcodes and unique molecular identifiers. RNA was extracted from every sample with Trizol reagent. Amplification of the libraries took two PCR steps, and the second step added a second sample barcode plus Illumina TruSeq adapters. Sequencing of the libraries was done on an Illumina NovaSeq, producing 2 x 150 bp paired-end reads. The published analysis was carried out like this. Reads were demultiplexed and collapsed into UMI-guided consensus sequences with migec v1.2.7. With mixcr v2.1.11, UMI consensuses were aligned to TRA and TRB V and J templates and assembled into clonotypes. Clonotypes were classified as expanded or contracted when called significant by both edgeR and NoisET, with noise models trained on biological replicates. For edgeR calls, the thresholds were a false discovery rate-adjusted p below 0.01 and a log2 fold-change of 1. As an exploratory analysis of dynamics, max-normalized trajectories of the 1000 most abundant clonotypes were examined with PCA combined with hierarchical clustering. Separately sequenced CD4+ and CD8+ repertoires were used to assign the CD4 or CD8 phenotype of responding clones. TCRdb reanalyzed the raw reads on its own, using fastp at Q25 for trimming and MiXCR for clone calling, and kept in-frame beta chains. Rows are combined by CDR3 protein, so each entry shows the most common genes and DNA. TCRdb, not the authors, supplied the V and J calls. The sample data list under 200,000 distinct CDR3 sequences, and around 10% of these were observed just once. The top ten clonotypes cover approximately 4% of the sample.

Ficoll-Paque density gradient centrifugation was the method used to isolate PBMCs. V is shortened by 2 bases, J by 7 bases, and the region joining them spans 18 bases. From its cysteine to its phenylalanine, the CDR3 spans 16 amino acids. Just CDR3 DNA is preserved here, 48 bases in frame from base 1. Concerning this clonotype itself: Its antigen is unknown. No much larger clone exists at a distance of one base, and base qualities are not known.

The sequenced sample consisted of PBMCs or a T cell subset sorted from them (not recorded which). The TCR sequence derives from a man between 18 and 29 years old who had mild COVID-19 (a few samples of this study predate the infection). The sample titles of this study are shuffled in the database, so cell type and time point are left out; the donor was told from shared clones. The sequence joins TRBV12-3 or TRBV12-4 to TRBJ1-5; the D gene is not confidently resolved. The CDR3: CASSLWVSGVGQPQHF. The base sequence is TGTGCCAGCAGTTTATGGGTTAGCGGCGTTGGCCAGCCCCAGCATTTT.